This T cell receptor beta chain was identified in a study of blood T cell repertoires in COVID-19. At the level of the study: PBMCs, B-cell-depleted T cells, or T cells provided the cDNA or gDNA that made up the material.

Libraries were prepared by immunoSEQ multiplex PCR; TCRdb keeps only in-frame clonotypes and omits some of them. This sample has fewer than 100,000 clones, with approximately 88% found just once. J gave up 10 bases and V 1 base, and 9 bases lay outside the gene matches. Germline V gene lookup returns CDR1 SGHRS and CDR2 YFSETQ. The CDR3 has 16 amino acids. Sequencing was performed on peripheral blood. The V gene is TRBV5-1, the J gene TRBJ2-1, with 12 bases matching TRBD1. The receptor comes from a human donor in a cohort sampled during active COVID-19. CDR3 DNA sequence: TGCGCCAGCAGCTTGAAGGGACAGGGGGCGTTCGACGAGCAGTTCTTC. Translating it yields CASSLKGQGAFDEQFF.